A single sample is the source of the 27 T cell receptor beta chains below, sequenced in a study of T-cell memory formation after mild COVID-19. TCRdb ran MiXCR on the 5' RACE reads and lists one entry per CDR3 protein. This sample has over 150,000 distinct CDR3 sequences, with roughly a fifth found just once. Material: PBMCs or a T cell subset sorted from them (not recorded which). All receptors derive from an adult woman who had mild COVID-19 (a few samples of this study predate the infection). Cell type and time point are not known.

This clonotype was seen many times. The chain recombines TRBV6-1 with TRBJ1-6; the D gene is possibly TRBD1 (5 bases). The V gene lost 4 bases and the J gene lost 5 bases, with 12 bases spanning the gap. Germline V gene lookup returns CDR1 MNHNS and CDR2 SASEGT. The CDR3 covers 15 residues. In DNA form, the CDR3 reads TGTGCCAGCAGTGCGGGGACGGCTGATAATTCACCCCTCCACTTT. This gives the protein CASSAGTADNSPLHF.

V and J are TRBV2 and TRBJ2-1; D perhaps matches TRBD2 (6 bases). The CDR3 runs to 14 residues. The ends were cut back, 10 bases at V and 3 bases at J, with 16 bases in the middle. Germline CDR1 and CDR2: SNHLY and FYNNEI. DNA for the CDR3: TGTGCCACCTGGCGGGGCCAGGGCTACAATGAGCAGTTCTTC. Translating it yields CATWRGQGYNEQFF.

CDR3 bases: TGTGCCAGCAGCTTAGGCAACTTCGGCCAAGAGACCCAGTACTTC. The encoded protein is CASSLGNFGQETQYF. The V call is TRBV7-3, the J call TRBJ2-5, with D unclear. The length of the CDR3 is 15 residues. V was shortened by 2 bases and J by 1 base, with 11 bases between the two germline ends. CDR1 is SGHTA, CDR2 FQGTGA, per germline.

A few counts support this clonotype. The V and J genes are TRBV24-1 and TRBJ2-1; 8 positions agree with TRBD2. V was pared by 12 bases and J by 7 bases, with 4 bases of the junction left unmatched. This CDR3 has 11 residues. Germline values: CDR1 KGHDR, CDR2 SFDVKD. The CDR3 is CASGGGNEQFF. Written as DNA, the CDR3 is TGTGCCTCCGGGGGGGGAAATGAGCAGTTCTTC.

This chain uses TRBV4-1 with TRBJ2-3; tentatively, D is TRBD2 (5 bases). The CDR3 length is 18 residues. Trimming left V 0 bases short and J 4 bases short, with 20 bases between. CDR1 MGHRA and CDR2 YSYEKL come from the germline V gene. CDR3 in amino acids: CASSQEYGPDFAADTQYF. Written as DNA, the CDR3 is TGCGCCAGCAGCCAAGAATACGGGCCGGACTTCGCGGCAGATACGCAGTATTTT.

CDR3 sequence: CAWSVGIAGTDTQYF. The DNA of the CDR3 is TGTGCCTGGAGTGTCGGAATCGCGGGCACAGATACGCAGTATTTT. J is TRBJ2-3 and V is TRBV30, with D uncertain. Trimming stripped 0 bases from V and 1 base from J, with 11 bases between. This CDR3 region has 15 residues. CDR1 and CDR2 from the germline V gene are GTSNPN and SVGIG (reference sequence).

This clonotype has just a few counts. The chain is built from TRBV29-1 and TRBJ1-2; weak D call: TRBD1 (5 bases). V gave up 7 bases and J gave up 4 bases, with 16 bases separating them. The germline V gene has CDR1 SQVTM and CDR2 ANQGSEA. The CDR3 is 13 amino acids. The CDR3 DNA reads TGCAGCGCTCTACAACCAGGGACCTATGGCTACACCTTC. Translated: CSALQPGTYGYTF.

V is TRBV6-2 or TRBV6-3 and J is TRBJ2-3, with 10 nucleotides matching TRBD2. Looked up from germline, CDR1 is MNHEY and CDR2 is SVGEGT. V shed 0 bases and J 4 bases; nucleotides not matched to a gene: 10. The CDR3 has 18 amino acids. The CDR3 DNA reads as TGTGCCAGCAGTTACTCGAGGGCTAGCGGGAGTATTGCAGATACGCAGTATTTT. It encodes CASSYSRASGSIADTQYF.

This clonotype was counted only a few times. This chain uses TRBV5-1 with TRBJ2-1, with no clear D. Trimming pared 4 bases from V and 0 bases from J, leaving 11 bases between. Germline loops: CDR1 SGHRS, CDR2 YFSETQ. The CDR3 consists of 15 residues. The DNA of the CDR3 is TGCGCCAGCAGCCTATTTTACAGCTCCTACAATGAGCAGTTCTTC. Protein product: CASSLFYSSYNEQFF.

This clonotype occurred a few times. The chain has TRBV7-2 and TRBJ2-2; D tentatively fits TRBD1 or TRBD2 (6 bases each). V was pared by 1 base and J by 6 bases, with 12 bases between. Germline V CDR1 and CDR2: SGHTA, FQGNSA. The length of the CDR3 is 15 residues. As DNA, the CDR3 is TGTGCCAGCAGCTTAGGGGGGGCCTCAGCCGGGGAGCTGTTTTTT. Residues: CASSLGGASAGELFF.

The chain carries TRBV15 and TRBJ2-1, with D perhaps TRBD2 (6 bases). The CDR3 covers 18 residues. The germline gives CDR1 LNHNV, CDR2 YYDKDF (reference sequence). The V gene lost 6 bases and the J gene lost 3 bases, with 24 bases spanning the gap. Written as DNA, the CDR3 is TGTGCCACCAGACTAACCTCTTTTACTAGCCTTGACTACAATGAGCAGTTCTTC. Translating it yields CATRLTSFTSLDYNEQFF.

V and J are TRBV5-1 and TRBJ2-1; maybe TRBD2 (6 bases). The CDR3 has 15 amino acids. Trimming left V 0 bases short and J 5 bases short, with 12 bases between. Germline CDR1 is SGHRS and CDR2 is YFSETQ. CDR3 amino acids: CASSLGASANNEQFF. The CDR3 DNA is TGCGCCAGCAGCTTGGGTGCTAGCGCGAACAATGAGCAGTTCTTC.

This clonotype has only a few counts. The chain employs TRBV10-3 and TRBJ1-2, with a tentative D call TRBD1 (5 bases). The CDR3 covers 14 residues. Trimming shortened V by 3 bases and J by 2 bases, and 10 bases separated the two germline ends. Germline CDR1 reads ENHRY; CDR2 reads SYGVKD. CDR3 protein: CAISEQNRNYGYTF. CDR3 nucleotide sequence: TGTGCCATCAGTGAACAAAACAGGAACTATGGCTACACCTTC.

The CDR3: CSVEKGTGGINEQFF. CDR3 nucleotides: TGCAGCGTTGAGAAGGGGACAGGGGGTATCAATGAGCAGTTCTTC. This sequence joins TRBV29-1 and TRBJ2-1; TRBD1 aligns across 11 bases. Unmatched junction bases numbered 7, after V lost 3 bases and J lost 6 bases. This CDR3 is 15 amino acids long. The germline CDR1 and CDR2 sequences are SQVTM and ANQGSEA.

The J gene is TRBJ2-7, the V gene TRBV11-2, with a tentative D call TRBD2 (5 bases). Germline lookup yields CDR1 SGHAT and CDR2 FQNNGV. V lost 4 bases and J 3 bases, leaving 13 bases between the germline ends. The CDR3 covers 14 residues. The CDR3 DNA follows: TGTGCCAGCAGCTCGAGAGAGGGATTCTACGAGCAGTACTTC. This encodes CASSSREGFYEQYF.

The rearrangement joins TRBV9 to TRBJ2-1; 11 nucleotides match TRBD2. The V gene's germline CDR1 is SGDLS and CDR2 YYNGEE. Unmatched junction bases numbered 5, after V lost 1 base and J lost 8 bases. The CDR3 runs to 15 residues. CDR3 sequence (DNA): TGTGCCAGCAGCGTACCTAGCGGGGGGATCTATGAGCAGTTCTTC. It translates to CASSVPSGGIYEQFF.

The chain has TRBV7-9 and TRBJ2-1; D uncertain. V shed 0 bases and J shed 0 bases, with 6 bases lying between them. Germline CDR1 SEHNR, CDR2 FQNEAQ (reference sequence). The CDR3 loop spans 15 amino acids. The CDR3, as DNA: TGTGCCAGCAGCTTAGCACAGAGCTCCTACAATGAGCAGTTCTTC. Residues: CASSLAQSSYNEQFF.

This CDR3 reads CASSSRGSEEQYF. In nucleotides, the CDR3 is TGTGCCAGCAGTTCCCGAGGTAGCGAAGAGCAGTACTTC. The chain joins TRBV27 to TRBJ2-7, with D tentatively TRBD2 (5 bases). Trimming cost V 4 bases and J 7 bases, with 14 bases left between them. The CDR3 totals 13 residues. Germline CDR1 reads MNHEY; CDR2 reads SMNVEV (reference sequence).

This clonotype was seen only a few times. The V and J genes are TRBV9 and TRBJ2-1; maybe TRBD1 (5 bases). V lost 4 bases to trimming and J lost 9 bases, with 14 bases between them. This CDR3 has 13 amino acids. Germline V gives CDR1 SGDLS, CDR2 YYNGEE. The DNA for the CDR3 is TGTGCCAGCAGCTCAGATGGGGCCACTGAGCAGTTCTTC. Its protein is CASSSDGATEQFF. The variable domain in full, completed from reference TRBV9 and TRBJ2-1, reads DSGVTQTPKHLITATGQRVTLRCSPRSGDLSVYWYQQSLDQGLQFLIQYYNGEERAKGNILERFSAQQFPDLHSELNLSSLELGDSALYFCASSSDGATEQFFGPGTRLTVL.

The chain carries TRBV9 and TRBJ1-2, with 8 positions matching TRBD1. In germline, CDR1 is SGDLS, CDR2 YYNGEE. This CDR3 comprises 17 residues. The ends lost 6 bases at V and 0 bases at J; junction bases unmatched: 13. The CDR3 nucleotides read TGTGCCAGCAACCATCAGAAGGGGACAGGTCCTAACTATGGCTACACCTTC. Translation gives CASNHQKGTGPNYGYTF.

This chain links TRBV20-1 with TRBJ2-1; 14 nucleotides agree with TRBD2. Germline loops: CDR1 DFQATT, CDR2 SNEGSKA (reference sequence). The length of the CDR3 is 18 residues. After removal of 2 bases from V and 2 bases from J, the junction contained 8 bases not matched to a gene. In nucleotides, the CDR3 is TGCAGTGCTAGACCGGGACTAGCGGGGGTGGGCACCTACAATGAGCAGTTCTTC. Encoded protein: CSARPGLAGVGTYNEQFF.

This sequence joins TRBV19 and TRBJ1-1; 9 bases line up with TRBD1. From germline, CDR1 is LNHDA and CDR2 SQIVND (reference sequence). V shed 3 bases and J 3 bases; nucleotides not matched to a gene: 5. CDR3 length equals 15 residues. The CDR3 reads CASSIADRGDTEAFF. In nucleotides, the CDR3 is TGTGCCAGTAGTATTGCGGACAGGGGTGACACTGAAGCTTTCTTT. The variable domain in full, with the rest retrieved from reference TRBV19 and TRBJ1-1, is DGGITQSPKYLFRKEGQNVTLSCEQNLNHDAMYWYRQDPGQGLRLIYYSQIVNDFQKGDIAEGYSVSREKKESFPLTVTSAQKNPTAFYLCASSIADRGDTEAFFGQGTRLTVV.

The chain employs TRBV6-5 and TRBJ1-1; D is perhaps TRBD1 (5 bases). The V end was cut by 0 bases, the J end by 8 bases, with 10 bases between. The CDR3 has 13 residues. Germline values: CDR1 MNHEY, CDR2 SVGAGI. The CDR3 bases are TGTGCCAGCAGTTACTCGGATCGGACAGAAGCTTTCTTT. It yields the protein CASSYSDRTEAFF.

The V call is TRBV9, the J call TRBJ2-7, with 8 nucleotides matching TRBD1. CDR1 SGDLS and CDR2 YYNGEE come from the germline V gene. Trimming took 0 bases from V and 0 from J; bases not matched to a gene: 5. This CDR3 is 16 amino acids long. The CDR3 nucleotides read TGTGCCAGCAGCGTAGGTAACAGGGGGAGCTCCTACGAGCAGTACTTC. Amino acid sequence: CASSVGNRGSSYEQYF.

The sample holds a few counts of this clonotype. The genes are TRBV30 and TRBJ1-1, with D hard to call. There are 14 residues in the CDR3. Trimming removed 1 base from V and 1 base from J, with 10 bases in between. Germline assignment: CDR1 GTSNPN and CDR2 SVGIG (reference sequence). DNA of the CDR3: TGTGCCTGGAGTGGCGAAATTACGAACACTGAAGCTTTCTTT. The encoded protein is CAWSGEITNTEAFF. The full variable domain, in which reference TRBV30 and TRBJ1-1 provide the parts outside the CDR3, is SQTIHQWPATLVQPVGSPLSLECTVEGTSNPNLYWYRQAAGRGLQLLFYSVGIGQISSEVPQNLSASRPQDRQFILSSKKLLLSDSGFYLCAWSGEITNTEAFFGQGTRLTVV.

The CDR3 nucleotides are TGCGCCAGCAGCTTGTCTGCGGGGGGCACAGATACGCAGTATTTT. This gives the protein CASSLSAGGTDTQYF. This chain connects TRBV5-1 to TRBJ2-3; 7 positions match TRBD2. Germline lookup yields CDR1 SGHRS and CDR2 YFSETQ. V shed 1 base and J 1 base; nucleotides not matched to a gene: 3. CDR3 length equals 15 residues.

Only a few counts were recorded for this clonotype. This chain connects TRBV12-3 or TRBV12-4 to TRBJ2-7; 7 bases map to TRBD1. The CDR3 length is 17 residues. Losses at the gene ends were 5 bases for V and 1 base for J; bases not matched to a gene: 14. The CDR3 reads CASSPSTPGTASYEQYF. Here the CDR3 DNA reads TGTGCCAGCAGTCCATCAACCCCCGGGACAGCATCCTACGAGCAGTACTTC.